The 16 T cell receptor beta chains reported below all come from one sample, sequenced in a study of regulatory T cells in long-lasting Graves disease. Relying on iRepertoire HTBI primers and Arm-PCR of CDR3 regions, the team built TCR beta libraries. From the multiplex PCR reads, TCRdb called clonotypes with MiXCR, one entry per CDR3 protein. The profile shows 380,000 or so distinct CDR3 sequences, roughly 15% of them singletons. Stated time point: newly diagnosed GD, antithyroid drugs for less than 3 months. Isolated PBMC RNA provided the starting material for the TCR library. These data also formed part of another study, on T cells in Graves' hyperthyroidism and ophthalmopathy.

Source: peripheral blood mononuclear cells (PBMCs), taken at new diagnosis, from a patient treated with antithyroid drugs. Receptors were obtained from a young woman with Graves disease.

This clonotype has at least ten counts. This chain connects TRBV27 to TRBJ2-7; the match to TRBD1 covers 8 bases. Unmatched junction bases numbered 3, after V lost 9 bases and J lost 2 bases. This CDR3 has 12 residues. The germline V gene encodes CDR1 MNHEY and CDR2 SMNVEV (reference sequence). The CDR3 region is CASGQGTYEQYF. Here the CDR3 DNA reads TGTGCCAGTGGACAGGGCACCTACGAGCAGTACTTC.

As for this clonotype: It may be a read error: a sequence one base away is much more abundant. V is TRBV12-3 or TRBV12-4 and J is TRBJ1-6, with 7 bases that match TRBD1. J lost 9 bases, V lost 8 bases, and 16 bases had no gene match. The CDR3 length is 16 residues. In DNA form, the CDR3 reads TGTGCCAGCGGTACGGGACGGACAGGTCGGGGTTCACCCCTCCACTTT. Translated, it gives CASGTGRTGRGSPLHF.

This clonotype was detected many times. The chain uses TRBV5-6 and TRBJ2-1; 12 bases fit TRBD2. J was trimmed by 3 bases and V by 4 bases; bases with no gene match: 5. The CDR3 extends over 16 amino acids. In germline, CDR1 is SGHDT, CDR2 YYEEEE. The CDR3 spells CASSPGLAGLYNEQFF. As DNA, the CDR3 is TGTGCCAGCAGCCCTGGACTAGCGGGGCTCTACAATGAGCAGTTCTTC.

The chain uses TRBV7-8 and TRBJ1-1; D is ambiguous. The CDR3 is 15 amino acids. Germline loops: CDR1 SGHVS, CDR2 FQNEAQ. The V gene lost 1 base and the J gene lost 1 base, with 10 bases spanning the gap. The CDR3 here is CASSLVVLGNTEAFF. The CDR3 bases are TGTGCCAGCAGCTTAGTAGTTTTAGGGAACACTGAAGCTTTCTTT.

This clonotype was seen at least ten times. The chain couples TRBV3-1 to TRBJ2-1; 12 positions match TRBD2. This CDR3 spans 18 amino acids. CDR1 and CDR2 (germline): LGHDT, YNNKEL (reference sequence). With 0 bases clipped from V and 5 bases from J, the junction kept 8 bases outside the gene matches. This chain's CDR3 is CASSQEKTSGSENNEQFF. DNA of the CDR3: TGTGCCAGCAGCCAAGAAAAGACTAGCGGGAGCGAAAACAATGAGCAGTTCTTC.

This clonotype occurred many times. The chain employs TRBV15 and TRBJ1-5, with D maybe TRBD1 (6 bases). CDR3 size: 13 residues. V was trimmed by 4 bases and J by 4 bases, leaving 8 bases between them. Germline V gene data show CDR1 as LNHNV and CDR2 as YYDKDF (reference sequence). The CDR3 DNA follows: TGTGCCACCAGCACCCAGGGGAATCAGCCCCAGCATTTT. This encodes CATSTQGNQPQHF.

A few counts support this clonotype. V and J are TRBV18 and TRBJ1-6; D is unclear. Germline V lookup: CDR1 KGHSH, CDR2 LQKENI. Trimming left V 4 bases short and J 8 bases short, with 15 bases between. This CDR3 contains 15 residues. This chain's CDR3 is CASSLEDGPHSPLHF. CDR3 nucleotide sequence: TGTGCCAGCTCACTAGAAGACGGGCCTCATTCACCCCTCCACTTT.

This clonotype has ten or more counts. This chain links TRBV7-3 with TRBJ2-1; tentatively, D is TRBD2 (6 bases). CDR1 is SGHTA, CDR2 FQGTGA, per germline. Trimming removed 3 bases from V and 4 bases from J, with 16 bases in between. This CDR3 region has 16 residues. The CDR3 nucleotides are TGTGCCAGCAGCTTGGGACTTAGGCCTCGGTACAATGAGCAGTTCTTC. Its translation: CASSLGLRPRYNEQFF.

The sample holds many counts of this clonotype. Since the CDR3 does not end with the conserved phenylalanine or tryptophan, this likely comes from a read error. Because the CDR3's place on the DNA is in doubt, the DNA is left out and the CDR3 is given as listed by TCRdb. This sequence joins TRBV30 and TRBJ2-7; the DNA was not compared with TRBD1, the D call given in the table. The CDR3 spans 11 residues, counting both ends. Germline V CDR1 and CDR2: GTSNPN, SVGIG (reference sequence). CDR3 sequence: CAWSGPGGVSL.

The table lists this clonotype with many counts. J is TRBJ2-1 and V is TRBV6-4; the match to TRBD1 covers 7 bases. Trimming took 2 bases from V and 4 from J; bases not matched to a gene: 5. CDR1 and CDR2 from the germline V gene are MRHNA and SNTAGT. This CDR3 is built from 15 residues. The chain's CDR3 is CASSDEQGSYNEQFF. The CDR3 DNA follows: TGTGCCAGCAGTGACGAACAGGGGAGTTACAATGAGCAGTTCTTC.

There are many counts of this clonotype. This chain uses TRBV2 with TRBJ2-7; 8 bases match TRBD1. Germline assignment: CDR1 SNHLY and CDR2 FYNNEI. CDR3 length equals 14 residues. The J segment lost 2 bases and the V segment lost 7 bases, leaving 7 bases of the junction unmatched. The CDR3 loop reads CASKGRDRTYEQYF. DNA for the CDR3: TGTGCCAGCAAAGGAAGGGACAGGACCTACGAGCAGTACTTC.

The rearrangement links TRBV5-1 to TRBJ1-1; D gene uncertain. Trimming stripped 0 bases from V and 8 bases from J, with 14 bases between. The CDR3 runs 14 residues. Germline CDR1 reads SGHRS; CDR2 reads YFSETQ. Here the CDR3 DNA reads TGCGCCAGCAGCTTGGGACCGACTGTTTGGGAAGCTTTCTTT. Translated, it gives CASSLGPTVWEAFF. The entire variable domain, with the rest obtained from reference TRBV5-1 and TRBJ1-1, is as follows: KAGVTQTPRYLIKTRGQQVTLSCSPISGHRSVSWYQQTPGQGLQFLFEYFSETQRNKGNFPGRFSGRQFSNSRSEMNVSTLELGDSALYLCASSLGPTVWEAFFGQGTRLTVV.

In the case of this clonotype: Because the CDR3's place on the DNA is in doubt, the DNA is left out and the CDR3 is given as listed by TCRdb. The rearrangement links TRBV12-3 or TRBV12-4 to TRBJ2-1; the table's D call TRBD2 went unverified against the DNA. The CDR3 is 24 amino acids in total, end residues counted. This chain's CDR3 is CASTNQTSMYLCASSLDWYNEQFF.

In the case of this clonotype: This may be a read error, as it is one base from a much larger clone. This chain uses TRBV5-1 with TRBJ2-3, with TRBD1 matching over 7 bases. Germline V gives CDR1 SGHRS, CDR2 YFSETQ. The CDR3 totals 15 residues. The CDR3 DNA reads TGCGCCAGCAGCTTGGAGGGACAGAGCACAGGTACGCAGTATTTT. Protein product: CASSLEGQSTGTQYF.

The table lists this clonotype with a few counts. The chain employs TRBV19 and TRBJ1-2; D possibly corresponds to TRBD1 (6 bases). V was clipped by 3 bases and J by 4 bases, with 15 bases between them. Germline V gene lookup returns CDR1 LNHDA and CDR2 SQIVND (reference sequence). The CDR3 consists of 15 residues. The CDR3 sequence: CASSIGGGVGYGYTF. CDR3 sequence (DNA): TGTGCCAGTAGTATCGGGGGGGGCGTCGGCTATGGCTACACCTTC.

This clonotype occurred a few times. The J gene is TRBJ2-1, the V gene TRBV15, with TRBD1 matching over 7 bases. V was pared by 4 bases and J by 7 bases, with 10 bases of the junction left unmatched. Germline CDR1 is LNHNV and CDR2 is YYDKDF (reference sequence). The CDR3 consists of 15 residues. This chain's CDR3 is CATSTNRGSVNEQFF. The CDR3 nucleotides are TGTGCCACCAGCACAAACAGGGGTTCGGTTAATGAGCAGTTCTTC. The whole variable domain, remainder taken from reference TRBV15 and TRBJ2-1, is DAMVIQNPRYQVTQFGKPVTLSCSQTLNHNVMYWYQQKSSQAPKLLFHYYDKDFNNEADTPDNFQSRRPNTSFCFLDIRSPGLGDTAMYLCATSTNRGSVNEQFFGPGTRLTVL.